This T cell receptor (beta chain) stems from a study of T cells in Graves' hyperthyroidism and ophthalmopathy. The V gene lost 5 bases and the J gene lost 3 bases, with 17 bases spanning the gap. This CDR3 is built from 16 residues. In germline, CDR1 is MNHEY, CDR2 SMNVEV (reference sequence). Notes on this clonotype: Antigen specificity is unknown. A much larger clone differs from this one at a single base, so this may be a read error.

The hyperthyroidism was newly diagnosed and had lasted under 2 months; the patients were aged 18 to 65. Researchers took RNA transcripts and amplified the TCR beta CDR3 regions from them. TCR CDR3 underwent first-round RT-PCR with the HTBI primer set. TCRdb used MiXCR to reprocess the multiplex PCR reads, holding one entry per CDR3 protein. The top ten hold 25% to 30% of the sample, which has under 400,000 distinct CDR3 sequences, 15% to 18% seen once. Study-wide findings and caveats: Through a model of 13 V-J features, ophthalmopathy was separated from stable hyperthyroidism.

The source material was blood. The sequence was obtained from a woman between 18 and 30 years old with Graves' hyperthyroidism that later progressed to Graves' ophthalmopathy. This chain joins TRBV27 and TRBJ1-5; TRBD1 is a possible D gene (5 bases). The CDR3 region has the DNA TGTGCCAGCAGTCCCTGGGGCCAGGCAGTCAATCAGCCCCAGCATTTT. Translating it yields CASSPWGQAVNQPQHF.